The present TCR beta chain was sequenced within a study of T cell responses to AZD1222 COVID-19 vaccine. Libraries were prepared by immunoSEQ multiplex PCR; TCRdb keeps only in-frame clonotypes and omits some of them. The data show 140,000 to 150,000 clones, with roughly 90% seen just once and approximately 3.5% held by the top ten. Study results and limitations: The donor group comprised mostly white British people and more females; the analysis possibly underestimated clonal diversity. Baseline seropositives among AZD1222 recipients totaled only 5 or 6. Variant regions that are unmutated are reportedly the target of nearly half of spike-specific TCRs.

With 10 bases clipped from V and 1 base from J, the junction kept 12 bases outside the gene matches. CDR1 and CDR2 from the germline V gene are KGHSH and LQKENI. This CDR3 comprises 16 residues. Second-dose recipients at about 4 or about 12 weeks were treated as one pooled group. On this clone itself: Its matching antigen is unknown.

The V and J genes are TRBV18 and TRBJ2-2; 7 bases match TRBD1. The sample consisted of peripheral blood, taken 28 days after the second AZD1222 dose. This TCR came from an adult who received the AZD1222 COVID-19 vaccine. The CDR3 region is CATQATRDRNTGELFF. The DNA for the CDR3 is TGTGCCACTCAAGCAACCCGGGACAGGAACACCGGGGAGCTGTTTTTT.